Detailed here is one TCR beta chain. The data belong to a study of blood T cell repertoires in COVID-19. Study details: The cDNA or gDNA used as material had been derived from T cells, B-cell-depleted T cells, or PBMCs.

Methods used by the authors: Reference gene primers were amplified, and this amplification served to estimate nucleated cell counts. The assay was immunoSEQ multiplex PCR, and TCRdb's table has in-frame clones only and misses some. V, J and clone size are taken as reported in that table, and D and trimming were inferred from the DNA itself. The data show some 14,000 clones, about 80% seen once. The CDR3 has 14 residues. Germline lookup yields CDR1 SGDLS and CDR2 YYNGEE. The germline V and J ends were trimmed by 0 bases and 4 bases, with 9 bases remaining between them. The V call is TRBV9, the J call TRBJ2-3; D may be TRBD2 (5 bases). The source material was peripheral blood. This TCR was sampled from a human donor in a cohort sampled during active COVID-19. CDR3 residues: CASSVAAGPDTQYF. The CDR3 DNA sequence: TGTGCCAGCAGCGTAGCGGCGGGCCCAGATACGCAGTATTTT.